One and the same sample provided the 6 T cell receptor beta chains below, sequenced in a study of CD8+ T cells in alopecia areata. RNA, once extracted, was reverse transcribed into cDNA for use as the sequencing template. Profiling relied on immunoSEQ multiplex PCR, and the TCRdb table lists in-frame clones only, not all of them. The table has roughly 100,000 clones, about nine tenths seen once. Sample treatment: oral pan-JAK inhibitor, 5-10 mg twice daily. The sequencing used CD8+ T cells sorted from blood, collected between weeks 30 and 35, from a patient treated with tofacitinib. The receptors were gathered from a human donor with alopecia areata.

This clone was detected a few times. The chain carries TRBV29-1 and TRBJ1-2; the D is unclear. Germline V lookup: CDR1 SQVTM, CDR2 ANQGSEA. The CDR3 runs to 12 residues. Between the trimmed V and J ends, which lost 3 bases and 7 bases, there was a span of 12 bases. Here the CDR3 reads CSVDPSLGGYTF. In DNA form, the CDR3 reads TGCAGCGTTGACCCCAGCCTGGGTGGCTACACCTTC.

V is TRBV6-5 and J is TRBJ2-1; the D gene is possibly TRBD1 (6 bases). V was clipped by 5 bases and J by 0 bases, with 11 bases between them. Germline V gives CDR1 MNHEY, CDR2 SVGAGI. The CDR3 runs 15 residues. In DNA, the CDR3 is TGTGCCAGCAGTACGGACAGTAGCTCCTACAATGAGCAGTTCTTC. Protein product: CASSTDSSSYNEQFF.

This clone has just a few counts. This chain uses TRBV6-6 with TRBJ2-5; unclear D gene. CDR1 and CDR2 (germline): MNHNY, SVGAGI (reference sequence). Trimming shortened V by 8 bases and J by 2 bases, and 6 bases separated the two germline ends. This CDR3 spans 11 amino acids. The CDR3 region has the DNA TGTGCCAGCCTCTCACAAGAGACCCAGTACTTC. Residues: CASLSQETQYF.

V and J are TRBV11-3 and TRBJ2-1, with a tentative D call TRBD2 (5 bases). V shed 5 bases and J shed 0 bases, with 11 bases lying between them. The CDR3 is made up of 15 amino acids. The V gene's germline CDR1 is SGHNT and CDR2 YENEEA. As DNA, the CDR3 is TGTGCCAGCAGCCCGCGGGCTGGCTCCTACAATGAGCAGTTCTTC. It specifies CASSPRAGSYNEQFF.

On this clone: A much larger clonotype is one base distant, so this may be a read error. The CDR3 loop reads CASSFTDTQYF. The CDR3 coding sequence is TGTGCCAGCAGCTTCACAGATACGCAGTATTTT. The rearrangement links TRBV11-2 to TRBJ2-3; D uncertain. Trimming cost V 3 bases and J 2 bases, with 0 bases left between them. The CDR3 totals 11 residues. CDR1 SGHAT and CDR2 FQNNGV come from the germline V gene.

V and J are TRBV7-8 and TRBJ1-4; 8 positions match TRBD1. CDR1 and CDR2 from the germline V gene are SGHVS and FQNEAQ. J gave up 7 bases and V 0 bases, and 1 base lay outside the gene matches. This CDR3 has 14 amino acids. The CDR3 protein is CASSLATGAEKLFF. Written as DNA, the CDR3 is TGTGCCAGCAGCTTAGCGACAGGGGCTGAAAAACTGTTTTTT.